This T cell receptor (beta chain) was recorded in a study of blood T cell repertoires in COVID-19. About the research overall: Nucleic acid was either cDNA or gDNA, and it came from T cells, B-cell-depleted T cells, or PBMCs.

V dropped 7 bases and J dropped 1; count of bases not matched to a gene: 18. Germline CDR1 and CDR2: MGHRA and YSYEKL. This CDR3 has 18 residues. In its sample, this clone was seen once. Data came from immunoSEQ multiplex PCR; TCRdb stores just in-frame clones and leaves some out. The table has approximately 70,000 clones, 82% seen once. This clonotype was sampled from a human donor in a cohort sampled during active COVID-19. The rearrangement uses TRBV4-1 and TRBJ1-1, with 7 bases lining up with TRBD1. The sequencing sample was made of peripheral blood. In DNA, the CDR3 is TGCGCCAGCACCCACAAGTTTCGGACAGGCGATTCGAACACTGAAGCTTTCTTT. Its translation is CASTHKFRTGDSNTEAFF.